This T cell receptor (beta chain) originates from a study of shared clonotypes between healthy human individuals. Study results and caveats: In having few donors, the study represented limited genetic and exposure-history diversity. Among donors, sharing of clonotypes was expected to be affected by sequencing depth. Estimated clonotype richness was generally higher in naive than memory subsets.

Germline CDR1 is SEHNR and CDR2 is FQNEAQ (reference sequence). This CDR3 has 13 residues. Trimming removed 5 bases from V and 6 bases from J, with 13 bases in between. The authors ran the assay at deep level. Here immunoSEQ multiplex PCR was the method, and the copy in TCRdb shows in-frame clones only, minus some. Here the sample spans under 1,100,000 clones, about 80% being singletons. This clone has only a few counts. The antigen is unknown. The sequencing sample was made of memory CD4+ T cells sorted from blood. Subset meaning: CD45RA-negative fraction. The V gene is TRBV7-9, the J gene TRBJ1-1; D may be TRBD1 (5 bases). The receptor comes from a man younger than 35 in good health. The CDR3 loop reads CASSRGREAEAFF. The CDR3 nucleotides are TGTGCCAGCAGCCGGGGGAGGGAAGCTGAAGCTTTCTTT.